A single sample gave rise to the 32 T cell receptor beta chains below, sequenced in a study of response to subunit inactivated influenza vaccine. TCRdb re-called the RT-PCR reads through MiXCR, storing one row per CDR3 protein. The data show about 480,000 distinct CDR3 sequences, over 9.5% seen once. The sample was PBMCs from blood, taken roughly 47 days after vaccination. Receptors originate from a man aged 50 to 59 who received an inactivated influenza vaccine.

There are many counts of this clonotype. This sequence joins TRBV29-1 and TRBJ1-1; no reliable D call. CDR3 length equals 11 residues. The V end was cut by 2 bases, the J end by 5 bases, with 6 bases between. Looked up from germline, CDR1 is SQVTM and CDR2 is ANQGSEA. As DNA, the CDR3 is TGCAGCGTTGAATTGGGAACTGAAGCTTTCTTT. Amino acids: CSVELGTEAFF.

This clonotype came up many times. The gene calls are TRBV5-1 and TRBJ1-2; unclear D gene. The V end was cut by 1 base, the J end by 2 bases, with 6 bases between. The CDR3 length is 13 residues. Germline V CDR1 and CDR2: SGHRS, YFSETQ. DNA of the CDR3: TGCGCCAGCAGCTTGAAAGGGAACTATGGCTACACCTTC. Its protein is CASSLKGNYGYTF. Filled out from reference TRBV5-1 and TRBJ1-2, the complete variable domain reads KAGVTQTPRYLIKTRGQQVTLSCSPISGHRSVSWYQQTPGQGLQFLFEYFSETQRNKGNFPGRFSGRQFSNSRSEMNVSTLELGDSALYLCASSLKGNYGYTFGSGTRLTVV.

This clonotype was seen many times. CDR3 sequence reads: CASSPRTSGASYEQYF. The CDR3 nucleotides are TGTGCCAGCAGCCCCCGGACTAGCGGGGCCTCCTACGAGCAGTACTTC. The chain is built from TRBV3-1 and TRBJ2-7, with TRBD2 matching 12 bases. Germline CDR1 and CDR2: LGHDT and YNNKEL (reference sequence). The trim removed 4 bases at V and 0 bases at J, leaving 4 bases unmatched. The CDR3 extends over 16 amino acids.

This clonotype was seen only a few times. The chain carries TRBV7-2 and TRBJ2-3; tentative D call: TRBD2 (5 bases). Per germline, CDR1 SGHTA and CDR2 FQGNSA. This CDR3 region has 13 residues. The V end was cut by 7 bases, the J end by 12 bases, with 20 bases between. In DNA form, the CDR3 reads TGTGCCAGCAAACCCGCCGGGAATTCCCCACAGTATTTT. Its translation is CASKPAGNSPQYF.

The table lists this clonotype with a few counts. The chain couples TRBV3-1 to TRBJ2-1; D is uncertain. This CDR3 comprises 15 residues. V was trimmed by 8 bases and J by 2 bases, leaving 16 bases between them. In germline, CDR1 is LGHDT, CDR2 YNNKEL (reference sequence). The chain's CDR3 is CASRSESPTYNEQFF. In nucleotides, the CDR3 is TGTGCCAGCCGATCAGAGAGCCCAACCTACAATGAGCAGTTCTTC.

This clonotype was counted many times. The V gene is TRBV12-3 or TRBV12-4, the J gene TRBJ1-4; 7 bases fit TRBD1. The CDR3 spans 15 residues. V trimming: 6 bases; J trimming: 6 bases; junction bases outside the gene matches: 10. The CDR3 sequence: CASRAAGTAYEKLFF. The CDR3 coding sequence is TGTGCCAGCAGAGCTGCCGGGACAGCATATGAAAAACTGTTTTTT.

This clonotype has only a few counts. The chain uses TRBV7-9 and TRBJ2-3; 9 nucleotides agree with TRBD2. In germline, CDR1 is SEHNR, CDR2 FQNEAQ (reference sequence). The CDR3 consists of 16 residues. V gave up 3 bases and J gave up 5 bases; unmatched junction bases: 9. In DNA form, the CDR3 reads TGTGCCAGCAGCTTCTCAAATAGCGGGAGTCGAGATACGCAGTATTTT. Translated: CASSFSNSGSRDTQYF.

The V gene is TRBV28, the J gene TRBJ2-7; TRBD1 is a possible D gene (5 bases). This CDR3 region has 12 residues. Germline V gives CDR1 MDHEN, CDR2 SYDVKM. V was shortened by 6 bases and J by 3 bases, with 9 bases between the two germline ends. In DNA, the CDR3 is TGTGCCAGCAGGCCCGACAGCTACGAGCAGTACTTC. Encoded protein: CASRPDSYEQYF.

The chain joins TRBV7-9 to TRBJ2-6; 7 bases are a match to TRBD1. Germline V gene data show CDR1 as SEHNR and CDR2 as FQNEAQ (reference sequence). The junction had 2 bases not matched to a gene; V was cut back by 0 bases and J by 0 bases. The CDR3 covers 17 residues. CDR3 coding DNA: TGTGCCAGCAGCTTAGCCGGGACAGCCTCTGGGGCCAACGTCCTGACTTTC. Translation: CASSLAGTASGANVLTF.

There are many counts of this clonotype. The V gene is TRBV4-2, the J gene TRBJ2-5, with D perhaps matching TRBD2 (5 bases). The CDR3 spans 14 residues. Germline CDR1 LGHNA, CDR2 YNFKEQ. V was shortened by 1 base and J by 3 bases, with 9 bases between the two germline ends. The CDR3 DNA is TGTGCCAGCAGCCAAGTAGTCGGGGAAGAGACCCAGTACTTC. Amino acid sequence: CASSQVVGEETQYF.

This clonotype was counted ten times or more. The J gene is TRBJ1-2, the V gene TRBV20-1; D not certain. The CDR3 has 12 amino acids. Germline CDR1 DFQATT, CDR2 SNEGSKA (reference sequence). V lost 3 bases and J lost 4, with 9 bases in between. Here the CDR3 reads CSASVTRYGYTF. CDR3 DNA: TGCAGTGCTAGTGTGACGCGCTATGGCTACACCTTC.

This sequence joins TRBV20-1 and TRBJ2-3; a possible D gene is TRBD1 (6 bases). Trimming removed 4 bases from V and 0 bases from J, with 14 bases in between. The CDR3 sequence is 15 residues long. The V gene's germline CDR1 is DFQATT and CDR2 SNEGSKA (reference sequence). The CDR3 bases are TGCAGTGCTACCGAGGGGGTACTTAGCACAGATACGCAGTATTTT. Encoded protein: CSATEGVLSTDTQYF.

This sequence joins TRBV12-3 or TRBV12-4 and TRBJ2-7, with unresolved D. This CDR3 spans 15 amino acids. V was clipped by 3 bases and J by 2 bases, with 14 bases between them. In DNA form, the CDR3 reads TGTGCCAGCAGTTTTGGGTCAACGCCCCCCTACGAGCAGTACTTC. It codes for CASSFGSTPPYEQYF.

This clonotype has more than one count but fewer than ten. DNA for the CDR3: TGTGCCAGCAGCATCGGGACTCAGAACACCGGGGAGCTGTTTTTT. Its protein product is CASSIGTQNTGELFF. The V gene is TRBV9, the J gene TRBJ2-2, with D possibly being TRBD2 (6 bases). Trimming took off 4 bases at V and 1 base at J, with 11 bases between the two ends. CDR3 length equals 15 residues. Per the germline V gene, CDR1 is SGDLS and CDR2 is YYNGEE.

This clonotype was counted many times. The chain links TRBV28 to TRBJ2-1, with 9 bases matching TRBD2. Germline V CDR1 and CDR2: MDHEN, SYDVKM. CDR3 length: 20 amino acids. J lost 3 bases, V lost 3 bases, and 18 bases had no gene match. CDR3 residues: CASSLEAPAGGRWVYNEQFF. The CDR3 DNA follows: TGTGCCAGCAGTTTGGAGGCGCCAGCGGGGGGCCGTTGGGTCTACAATGAGCAGTTCTTC. Complete variable domain (other parts from reference TRBV28 and TRBJ2-1): DVKVTQSSRYLVKRTGEKVFLECVQDMDHENMFWYRQDPGLGLRLIYFSYDVKMKEKGDIPEGYSVSREKKERFSLILESASTNQTSMYLCASSLEAPAGGRWVYNEQFFGPGTRLTVL.

This clonotype was detected ten times or more. This chain connects TRBV7-9 to TRBJ2-1, with no clear D. Per germline, CDR1 SEHNR and CDR2 FQNEAQ (reference sequence). The CDR3 runs 15 residues. The V gene lost 5 bases and the J gene lost 6 bases, with 17 bases spanning the gap. CDR3 sequence reads: CASSPTKTSINEQFF. The CDR3, as DNA: TGTGCCAGCAGCCCGACGAAGACCAGCATCAATGAGCAGTTCTTC.

V is TRBV27 and J is TRBJ2-2; D is unresolved. Per the germline V gene, CDR1 is MNHEY and CDR2 is SMNVEV (reference sequence). V gave up 3 bases and J gave up 3 bases, with 14 bases separating them. The CDR3 consists of 16 residues. CDR3 coding DNA: TGTGCCAGCAGTTTCCTGGCTGGTTCGGACACCGGGGAGCTGTTTTTT. This sequence encodes CASSFLAGSDTGELFF.

This clonotype has a count of ten or more. This rearrangement joins TRBV12-3 or TRBV12-4 to TRBJ2-6; a weak D match, TRBD2 (6 bases). V gave up 6 bases and J gave up 1 base, with 10 bases separating them. The CDR3 is made up of 15 amino acids. The CDR3, as DNA: TGTGCCAGCAGCTTCCGGGGGTCTGGGGCCAACGTCCTGACTTTC. This gives the protein CASSFRGSGANVLTF.

The chain has TRBV12-3 or TRBV12-4 and TRBJ2-7; 8 bases line up with TRBD2. V lost 5 bases and J lost 3; bases outside the gene matches: 3. The CDR3 sequence is 13 residues long. The CDR3, as DNA: TGTGCCAGCAGTCCGGGGGGGGTCTACGAGCAGTACTTC. Protein product: CASSPGGVYEQYF.

This clonotype was detected a few times. The chain combines TRBV6-1 with TRBJ2-2; 8 nucleotides match TRBD2. V shed 7 bases, J shed 5 bases, and the junction held 18 bases outside the gene matches. CDR1 is MNHNS, CDR2 SASEGT, per germline. The CDR3 loop spans 18 amino acids. This CDR3 is CASTSGIAGWVGTGELFF. Here the CDR3 DNA reads TGTGCCAGCACCTCGGGGATAGCGGGATGGGTTGGGACCGGGGAGCTGTTTTTT.

A remark on this clonotype: Likely a read error: the CDR3 ends without its conserved phenylalanine or tryptophan. This chain joins TRBV7-2 and TRBJ2-5; no clear D. Germline CDR1 reads SGHTA; CDR2 reads FQGNSA. The CDR3 is made up of 13 amino acids. Deletions cut 0 bases from V and 2 bases from J, with 4 bases between. This CDR3 reads CASSLAVQETQYL. Written as DNA, the CDR3 is TGTGCCAGCAGCTTAGCAGTTCAAGAGACCCAGTACCTC.

This clonotype occurred a few times. This sequence joins TRBV5-1 and TRBJ2-1, with D possibly being TRBD1 or TRBD2 (5 bases each). There are 15 residues in the CDR3. CDR1 and CDR2 (germline): SGHRS, YFSETQ. Trimming took off 3 bases at V and 1 base at J, with 11 bases between the two ends. Here the CDR3 DNA reads TGCGCCAGCAGCTCCGGGACGCAGTCCTACAATGAGCAGTTCTTC. Residues: CASSSGTQSYNEQFF.

The sample holds many counts of this clonotype. The genes are TRBV20-1 and TRBJ2-7; 7 bases agree with TRBD2. The CDR3 runs 14 residues. With V trimmed by 3 bases and J by 2 bases, 7 bases remained unmatched. Germline V gene lookup returns CDR1 DFQATT and CDR2 SNEGSKA (reference sequence). In DNA, the CDR3 is TGCAGTGCTAGTTTGCGGGAGTCCACCTACGAGCAGTACTTC. Protein product: CSASLRESTYEQYF.

This chain joins TRBV20-1 and TRBJ1-1; maybe TRBD1 (5 bases). CDR1 DFQATT and CDR2 SNEGSKA come from the germline V gene (reference sequence). This CDR3 contains 16 residues. Trimming took off 2 bases at V and 0 bases at J, with 16 bases between the two ends. The CDR3 nucleotides read TGCAGTGCTAGACCCATCAGGACAAATTTGAACACTGAAGCTTTCTTT. It yields the protein CSARPIRTNLNTEAFF.

The table lists this clonotype with many counts. The chain couples TRBV24-1 to TRBJ2-6; no reliable D call. Germline values: CDR1 KGHDR, CDR2 SFDVKD. The V gene lost 5 bases and the J gene lost 0 bases, with 1 base spanning the gap. CDR3 length: 13 amino acids. This CDR3 is CATSGSGANVLTF. The DNA of the CDR3 is TGTGCCACCAGTGGCTCTGGGGCCAACGTCCTGACTTTC.

The rearrangement joins TRBV3-1 to TRBJ2-1; 15 bases line up with TRBD2. Germline CDR1 reads LGHDT; CDR2 reads YNNKEL (reference sequence). The V segment lost 5 bases and the J segment 13 bases; nucleotides outside the gene matches: 6. CDR3 size: 14 residues. In DNA, the CDR3 is TGTGCCAGCAGCGGTGGACTAGCGGGGGGGATTCAGTTCTTC. This translates into CASSGGLAGGIQFF.

This clonotype was counted only a few times. V is TRBV12-3 or TRBV12-4 and J is TRBJ2-7, with 8 bases identical to TRBD1. The trim removed 5 bases at V and 4 bases at J, leaving 13 bases unmatched. CDR3 length: 16 amino acids. The CDR3 protein is CASSIRAGTGGYEQYF. As DNA, the CDR3 is TGTGCCAGCAGTATAAGAGCCGGGACAGGAGGATACGAGCAGTACTTC.

This clonotype was seen ten or more times. The rearrangement links TRBV29-1 to TRBJ1-4, with D perhaps TRBD1 (5 bases). The germline V gene encodes CDR1 SQVTM and CDR2 ANQGSEA. The CDR3 is 13 amino acids. V was trimmed by 4 bases and J by 6 bases, leaving 12 bases between them. CDR3 DNA sequence: TGCAGCGTTGGAGGGGCACCGGATGAAAAACTGTTTTTT. Its translation: CSVGGAPDEKLFF.

This clonotype was detected ten times or more. J is TRBJ1-3 and V is TRBV4-3; unclear D gene. CDR3 length equals 14 residues. Trimming removed 2 bases from V and 1 base from J, with 6 bases in between. CDR1 LGHNA and CDR2 YSLEER come from the germline V gene. CDR3 amino acids: CASSQWTSGNTIYF. The CDR3 bases are TGCGCCAGCAGCCAATGGACGTCTGGAAACACCATATATTTT.

This clonotype has just a few counts. The chain combines TRBV10-3 with TRBJ2-2, with D perhaps matching TRBD1 (6 bases). Trimming shortened V by 3 bases and J by 4 bases, and 15 bases separated the two germline ends. Germline CDR1 is ENHRY and CDR2 is SYGVKD. The CDR3 is made up of 16 amino acids. CDR3 in amino acids: CAISDSSGTPTGELFF. CDR3 DNA sequence: TGTGCCATCAGTGATTCCTCCGGGACACCCACCGGGGAGCTGTTTTTT.

This CDR3 reads CASSLAGGQGAFGEQYF. As DNA, the CDR3 is TGTGCCAGCAGCTTAGCGGGTGGACAGGGGGCGTTTGGGGAGCAGTACTTC. The V gene is TRBV7-8, the J gene TRBJ2-7, with 11 bases matching TRBD1. The CDR3 totals 17 residues. Germline assignment: CDR1 SGHVS and CDR2 FQNEAQ. The V segment lost 0 bases and the J segment 7 bases; nucleotides outside the gene matches: 11.

The genes are TRBV7-2 and TRBJ2-3; TRBD2 agrees at 7 bases. Trimming at V came to 5 bases and at J to 7 bases, leaving 15 bases not matched to a gene. The CDR3 runs to 16 residues. Per germline, CDR1 SGHTA and CDR2 FQGNSA. This chain's CDR3 is CASSPTWASGGNTQYF. The CDR3 DNA follows: TGTGCCAGCAGCCCCACATGGGCTAGCGGAGGGAATACGCAGTATTTT.